This T cell receptor (beta chain) originates from a study of cytomegalovirus exposure and HLA in healthy donors. A few counts support this clone. The antigen is unknown. The germline CDR1 and CDR2 sequences are LGHNA and YNFKEQ. With 0 bases removed from V and 2 bases from J, the gap between germline ends came to 17 bases. The CDR3 consists of 19 residues. General study findings and limits: A reported reduction in N-insertions relative to the approximately 600-donor mean was seen in an Asian-associated ancestry cluster in a later analysis.

PCR primers comprised 60 Vbeta and 13 Jbeta primers. Only in-frame clones appear in the TCRdb table, and some are missing; sequencing was by immunoSEQ multiplex PCR. The data hold over 85,000 clones, with about three quarters observed a single time. The sequence was collected from a young woman in good health and CMV-seronegative. The chain is built from TRBV4-2 and TRBJ2-6; D is perhaps TRBD2 (5 bases). The sequenced sample consisted of PBMCs. The CDR3 here is CASSQDLGGAGAGANVLTF. The CDR3 bases are TGTGCCAGCAGCCAAGATTTAGGAGGCGCCGGCGCTGGGGCCAACGTCCTGACTTTC.